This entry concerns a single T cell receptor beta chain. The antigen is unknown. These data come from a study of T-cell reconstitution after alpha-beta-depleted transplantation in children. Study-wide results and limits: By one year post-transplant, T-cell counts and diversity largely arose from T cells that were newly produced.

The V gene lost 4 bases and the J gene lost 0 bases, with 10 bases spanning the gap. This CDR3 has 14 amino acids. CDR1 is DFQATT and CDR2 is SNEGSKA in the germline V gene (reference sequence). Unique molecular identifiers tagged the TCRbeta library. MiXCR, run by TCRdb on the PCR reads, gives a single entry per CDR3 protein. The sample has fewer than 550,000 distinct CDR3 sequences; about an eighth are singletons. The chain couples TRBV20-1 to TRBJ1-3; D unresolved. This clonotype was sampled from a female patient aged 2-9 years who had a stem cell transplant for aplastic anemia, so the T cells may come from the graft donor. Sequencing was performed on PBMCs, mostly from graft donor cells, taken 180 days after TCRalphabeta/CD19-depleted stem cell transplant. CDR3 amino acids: CSATGSSSGNTIYF. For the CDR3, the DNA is TGCAGTGCTACGGGGTCGAGCTCTGGAAACACCATATATTTT.